This T cell receptor (beta chain) emerged from a study of blood T cell repertoires in COVID-19 (dated by TCRdb to 2018 to 2021). Context from the whole study: Samples covering the acute and convalescent phases of COVID-19 were provided by collaborators in the United States, Italy and Spain. The dataset comprised deeply sampled blood TCRbeta repertoires from subjects exposed to, actively infected with, or recovered from COVID-19. Sample metadata almost always included a de-identified subject ID, COVID-19 status, age in years and sex. The samples were drawn from the first 160 participants of the ongoing ImmuneRACE study and from 1,254 subjects provided by 6 global collaborators. The repertoires were made available in a free public database intended to serve as a resource for research on the immune response to SARS-CoV-2. The prospective study material was composed of cDNA or gDNA derived from T cells, B-cell-depleted T cells, or PBMCs. Where HLA class I and class II types were available, the types were taken from metadata supplied by the sample provider, not from assay-based typing.

Participants in the prospective study were aged about 18 to 100 years, lived in under 30 United States geographic areas, and enrolled through a virtual design. In the prospective study, cohorts were assigned on the basis of participant-reported clinical history obtained from a screening survey and a study questionnaire. ImmuneRACE Cohort 3 recovered participants were defined by two consecutive negative NP/OP PCR tests, healthcare professional clearance, or symptom resolution. Each participant in the prospective study had whole blood, serum and a nasopharyngeal or oropharyngeal swab collected by mobile phlebotomists. Prospective study participants could optionally give additional blood draws and questionnaires over a roughly 2-month period. Before DNA extraction, blood samples from the prospective study were shipped at room temperature or frozen. The immunoSEQ Assay, a bias-controlled multiplex PCR, was used to amplify TCRbeta CDR3 regions from genomic DNA. The study's processing was this. The number of nucleated cells in each sample was estimated by amplification of reference gene primers within the assay. To quantify the absolute abundance of each unique TCRbeta CDR3 rearrangement, sequence reads were collapsed and filtered. For each sample, productive Simpson clonality was calculated by taking the square root of Simpson's diversity index across productive rearrangements. The immuneACCESS repertoire file appears here via TCRdb, limited to in-frame rearrangements. These files lack a portion of the clones; in checked studies, under half of the deficit traces to unresolved V genes, and the cause of the others is not known. The DNA gave D and trimming, while V, J and clone size come from that table. The sample data list around 390,000 clones, and approximately 87% of these were observed just once. The ten largest make up roughly 10% of the sample.

Overall study results and their limits: How much clinical and demographic metadata was included differed by source and by participant, and the metadata was provided uncurated.

Regarding this clone: No cognate antigen has been identified for it. Base qualities are not provided; no much larger clone lies one nucleotide away.

According to the germline V gene, CDR1 reads LGHNA and CDR2 reads YNFKEQ. V drops 0 bases and J drops 8 bases, leaving 16 bases in between. The CDR3 numbers 15 residues from cysteine through phenylalanine. The only DNA kept is the CDR3, 45 bases in frame from the first base. This receptor was taken from a woman between 45 and 65 years old who had recovered from COVID-19. The sequenced sample consisted of PBMCs or T cells enriched from blood (not recorded which). The chain is assembled from TRBV4-2 and TRBJ1-1; confidence is insufficient to name the D gene. The sequence in DNA is TGTGCCAGCAGCCAAGAGGCCGGGGAACCTTTCGAAGCTTTCTTT. Its protein product is CASSQEAGEPFEAFF.